This T cell receptor (beta chain) was observed in a study of cytomegalovirus exposure and HLA in healthy donors (dated by TCRdb to about 2017). General notes on the study: According to an earlier analysis of several hundred of the donors, roughly 180 million T cells yielded some 120 million unique TCR beta sequences and 276 Gb of sequence data. The number of donors typed differed by locus, with 629-630 for A, B, C, DRB1 and DQB1, roughly 520 for DQA1, approximately 580 for DPA1, and roughly 450 for DPB1. HLA typing covered class I and class II loci at four-digit resolution. To study patterns of TCR occurrence, a later analysis re-analyzed previously published TCR beta repertoires from around 670 donors and added high-resolution HLA genotyping. To predict cytomegalovirus infection status, the study brought together high-throughput TCR immunosequencing, statistical association of individual TCRs with disease status, and machine learning. The study aimed to test whether cataloging public T cell receptors could reveal signatures of past pathogen exposure. In an earlier analysis of 587 of the donors, high-throughput TCR beta sequencing was used to judge whether each TCR beta V gene segment behaved as functional or pseudogenic. A separate validation cohort of about 110 different subjects was used in addition to the roughly 700-subject first cohort. The study profiled the T cell repertoires of hundreds of subjects by immunosequencing and related them to cytomegalovirus serostatus. About five DR-DQ haplotypes were handled as single units for association and clustering because linkage in the cohort was strong. Among about 360 genotyped donors of the cohort, an average of approximately 250,000 unique TCR beta nucleotide sequences were sequenced per donor, roughly a sixth of them non-productive. A later genetic analysis took genome-wide SNP genotypes for about 55% of the 666 donors and used that subset as a discovery cohort. Alongside the repertoire data, information on donor age, sex, ethnicity and CMV serostatus was compiled. The genetic ancestry cluster associated with self-reported Caucasian donors included around 76% of the roughly 400 genotyped donors. An early release that covered about 600 HLA-typed donors contained around 330 gigabases of sequencing data and 85 million to 100 million unique TCR sequences. Rather than using new phenotypic data, the later analysis identified candidate immune exposures from TCR beta sequences and from how often those sequences occurred across donors. Every discovery cohort repertoire had been produced on one sequencing platform.

The cohort comprised some 730 healthy bone marrow donors. At the time of sampling, every cohort member was nominally healthy, though immune exposures that went unrecorded were likely present. The donor was CMV seronegative and was included in the group of several hundred seronegative cohort members. A peripheral blood sample was provided by each donor, and peripheral blood mononuclear cells were used for TCR beta sequencing. The Qiagen DNeasy Blood Extraction Kit was used to extract genomic DNA from the blood cell samples. Remarks on this clone: Its antigen is currently not known. No much larger clonotype is one base removed from it; base qualities were not supplied.

The library relied on the immunoSEQ multiplex PCR assay. A mixture of 60 forward primers for TCR Vbeta segments and 13 reverse primers for TCR Jbeta segments was used in the multiplex PCR. A multiplex PCR assay on genomic DNA amplified the CDR3 region of rearranged TCR beta genes. Amplified TCR beta libraries were sequenced as 87-base-pair reads on the Illumina HiSeq System. The authors' pipeline ran thus. A later analysis tallied 70 million to 100 million unique TCR beta chains across the 610 or so repertoires, and about 10 million of those chains were shared by two or more donors. Raw reads were error-corrected and collapsed into unique sequences with a nearest-neighbor algorithm that merged closely related sequences to remove PCR and sequencing errors. Alignment of CDR3 sequences to IMGT reference sequences was used to assign V, D and J gene segments. For a sequence to be retained, a match of at least six nucleotides was required to both a V gene segment and a J gene segment. A rearrangement was called productive if the CDR3 had no stop codons and remained in frame with V and J, and every other rearrangement was called non-productive. Following IMGT convention, CDR3 was defined as the stretch from the second conserved V-encoded cysteine up to the conserved J-encoded phenylalanine. The earlier analysis of 500 to 750 of the donors excluded any sequence lacking an unambiguous match to a single V gene segment. In an earlier analysis of approximately 590 of the donors, V segments were called functional above 56.7% productive rearrangements and were called segregating when the between-donor standard deviation exceeded 5%. A statistical classification framework was built to diagnose cytomegalovirus status from the catalog of TCR beta chain sequences. In a later analysis, V and J genes were assigned by comparing TCR nucleotide sequences against IMGT/GENE-DB human TR gene sequences. A later analysis assigned CDR3 sequences and most-parsimonious VDJ recombination scenarios with the TCRdist pipeline. A later analysis defined each TCR beta chain by its CDR3 amino acid sequence plus V-gene family, and excluded reads lacking a unique V-gene family. To address suspected cross-contamination and a sequencing artifact, a later analysis removed a few hundred highly shared, low-generation-probability nucleotide sequences. In a later analysis, a clonal expansion index for each public chain was calculated from normalized within-repertoire ranks of inferred template counts. Generation probabilities in a later analysis came from a VDJ recombination model fitted to out-of-frame rearrangements, and those results were checked against IGoR. In a later analysis, hypergeometric tests were used to score TCR-TCR, TCR-HLA and TCR-CMV co-occurrence, with a repertoire-size bias correction applied to TCR pairs. In a later analysis, false discovery rates were estimated by permuting HLA or CMV assignments 20 times. In a later analysis, co-occurring TCRs were grouped using DBSCAN, and TCRdist sequence similarity was added for clustering within HLA-allele-positive subsets. Repertoires with fewer than 30,000 or more than 120,000 public chains were left out of co-occurrence clustering, as were five repertoires with anomalous nucleotide sharing. TCRdb took over this immuneACCESS table, retaining in-frame rearrangements with V and J assigned. Such tables are incomplete; in checked studies, under half of the missing clones stem from an unresolved V gene, and the remainder is unexplained. The V and J calls and clone size are taken from that table; D and trimming were inferred from the DNA. Within this sample are some 180,000 clones, with roughly 80% of them counted one time only. The ten largest clones capture around 2.3% of the sample.

Study-wide conclusions, independent of this receptor: In a later analysis, most CMV-associated TCR beta chains were found to appear HLA-restricted, with HLA associations seemingly driven largely by CMV exposure. Because HLA typing was missing for some donors at each locus, association tests included only the typed subset. Linkage disequilibrium might explain the correlated functional status among segregating V segments, but an unknown experimental factor could not be excluded. A later genetic analysis associated a missense DCLRE1C variant with V-gene and J-gene trimming of TCR beta chains, and an independent cohort replicated the association. In a later analysis, TCR association rates were found to vary across HLA loci, with the most associated TCRs seen for DRB1 alleles and the fewest for HLA-C alleles. In an earlier analysis of some 550 of the donors, most TCR beta V segments were observed in productive rearrangements about 90% or about 30% of the time, broadly matching IMGT annotations. Because counts were too low, about 18 rarely observed V segments, including chromosome 9 orphons, were excluded from the earlier analysis of about 500 of the donors. In vitro tests confirmed that three of the cytomegalovirus-associated TCR beta chains recognize cytomegalovirus antigens. In a later analysis, HLA-associated TCR beta chains were found to be more clonally expanded and to have lower generation probabilities than equally common non-associated chains. In this cohort, only TCR beta chains were sequenced, and detectable features were limited by the absence of alpha or paired-chain data. A later analysis associated about 16,000 TCR beta sequences with specific HLA alleles at a false discovery rate of 0.05. According to a later genetic analysis, donors in an Asian-associated ancestry cluster had fewer N-insertions in productive TCRs than the approximately 670-donor mean. Across donors, most TCR sequences were observed very rarely, whereas some public TCRs were present in many individuals. CMV serostatus was the only immune exposure information available for the cohort. When HLA alleles, especially DR and DQ, strongly co-occurred, attributing TCR associations to individual alleles was difficult. The classifier was reported to diagnose cytomegalovirus status with high specificity and sensitivity in both the original and validation cohorts. A total of some 180 TCR beta chains were listed by the study as associated with cytomegalovirus. The authors suggested that the approach could potentially be extended to other disease states and immunological phenotypes. A cluster of highly shared sequence variants was judged likely to be a technical artifact of the sequencing pipeline. A further reported finding was that TCR beta sequences accurately predicted the HLA-A and HLA-B alleles for most subjects in the first cohort. A later analysis reported that several top co-occurrence clusters appeared linked to parvovirus B19, influenza, CMV and Epstein-Barr virus. Presence/absence analyses assumed roughly uniform sequencing depth across donors, an assumption that may not hold.

The sample taken for sequencing was PBMCs. This clonotype originated in a male donor in good health and CMV-seronegative.

The CDR3 protein sequence reads: CASSERVAKNIQYF. DNA sequence: TGTGCCAGCAGTGAGAGGGTAGCCAAAAACATTCAGTACTTC. The sequence joins TRBV2 to TRBJ2-4; tentative D gene TRBD2, with 5 bases matching. Including cysteine and phenylalanine, the CDR3 has 14 amino acids. Kept here is only the CDR3 DNA, which spans 42 bases and is read in frame from base 1. In the germline V gene, CDR1 corresponds to SNHLY and CDR2 to FYNNEI. V is pared back by 3 bases and J by 0 bases, with 6 bases lying between the germline termini.